A selection of T cell receptor beta chains follows, all from one sample in a study of human thymus T cells. The table came from immunoSEQ multiplex PCR; TCRdb's copy has only in-frame clones and leaves some out. The table has approximately 70,000 clones, 90% to 95% seen once. Sequences were obtained from thymus tissue. Every receptor here comes from a girl under three years old with a congenital heart defect but otherwise immunologically healthy. The conserved cysteine and the conserved F or W are not part of the CDR3 here.

V	CDR3
TRBV4-2	ASSQVAGSFEQY
TRBV12-5	ASVPPSNEQF
TRBV28	ASSYPPAADTQY
TRBV25-1	ASSESTYRVTNEKLF
TRBV14	ASSRRFRRAPFSSYNEQF
TRBV6-5	ASRQRGSLGNTIY
TRBV19	ASNERGEETQY
TRBV4-3	ASSQDVGSSSSKETQY
TRBV27	ASSLRDQETQY
TRBV19	ASSLGTSGSEQF
TRBV4-3	ASSPARNSTDTQY
TRBV15	ATSRDETGGDYYGYT
TRBV4-1	ASSQLGGQGADTQY
TRBV7-3	ASSLTKQGEGELF
TRBV5-6	ASSRREGFVATNEKLF
TRBV5-6	ASSLQPGELSYGYT
TRBV2	ASTREGRGFDEQF
TRBV6-1	ASSVRIRQENIQY
TRBV4-1	ASSQEGSEWIGTDTQY
TRBV4-1	ASSQLTSGTTDTQY
TRBV4-3	ASSHPTDRGPAGEQF
TRBV7-8	ASSLRRLNEQF
TRBV28	ASSLWGGFYNEQF
TRBV28	ASSSDRARVGNTIY
TRBV27	ASSPQQGGSNQPQH
TRBV7-9	ASRPRCGGYNEQF
TRBV9	ASRPSMALDGGTPGTEAF
TRBV5-1	ASRWRAGGPTDTQY
TRBV15	ATSRAWGRDLTDTQY
TRBV7-2	ASSLIAGVQETQY
TRBV19	ASSIGGTGSPMFTGIAKNIQY
TRBV4-2	ASSQEVRGLISDEQF
TRBV28	ASSFLDRGSDTQY
TRBV1	TSSQVPYNEKLF
TRBV27	ASSFSVTQPYYEQY
TRBV27	ASSPLVVSSGGELF
TRBV5-4	ASSLALHRDHYGYT
TRBV7-3	ASSPRATSGRRGNEQF
TRBV20-1	RGRNEAF
TRBV19	ASSNRGTGEQY
TRBV28	ASSPPGGQETQY
TRBV5-1	ASSLPEASGNTIY
TRBV7-2	ASSTRNRDAGANVLT
TRBV11-2	ASSPCRGRERGELF
TRBV27	ASSPGLGTYNEQF
TRBV7-9	ASSSQGCPYEQY
TRBV19	ASSVGMPYEQY
TRBV25-1	ASSTNTNFWTQY
TRBV5-1	ASSLRPGSSYNEQF
TRBV27	ASSLYTASEAF
TRBV11-2	ASSSRRQVNSGANVLT